Listed below are T cell receptor beta chains from one sample, sequenced in a study of early T cells in non-severe SARS-CoV-2 infection. TCRdb fed the 5' RACE reads into MiXCR, producing one record per CDR3 protein. There are more than 15,000 distinct CDR3 sequences in the sample; 4.5% to 6% occur only once, and approximately 6.8% lies in the top ten. The sample was whole blood, taken at baseline. The receptors derive from an adult who was a healthcare worker with PCR-confirmed SARS-CoV-2 infection or an uninfected control (not recorded which). CDR3s include the opening cysteine and the closing phenylalanine or tryptophan. Fields, in order: V gene, J gene, CDR3 protein.

v_call: TRBV20-1
j_call: TRBJ2-3
cdr3_aa: CSATSQRQTIYTDTQYF

v_call: TRBV11-3
j_call: TRBJ2-1
cdr3_aa: CASSLHRGLDEQFF

v_call: TRBV29-1
j_call: TRBJ2-1
cdr3_aa: CSVPGLGDEQFF

v_call: TRBV6-6
j_call: TRBJ2-7
cdr3_aa: CASSYTPPGSSSYEQYF

v_call: TRBV5-5
j_call: TRBJ1-1
cdr3_aa: CASSWSTVPKNTEAFF

v_call: TRBV7-9
j_call: TRBJ2-6
cdr3_aa: CASTLGDSSSGANVLTF

v_call: TRBV6-2/TRBV6-3
j_call: TRBJ2-7
cdr3_aa: CVSSYSRRSIRGYEQYF

v_call: TRBV21-1
j_call: TRBJ2-3
cdr3_aa: CASSKEIGLAMDTQYF

v_call: TRBV10-3
j_call: TRBJ1-6
cdr3_aa: CATSELDRTNSPLHF

v_call: TRBV29-1
j_call: TRBJ1-1
cdr3_aa: CSARGQSEAFF

v_call: TRBV25-1
j_call: TRBJ1-1
cdr3_aa: CASISQGRAFF

v_call: TRBV2
j_call: TRBJ1-4
cdr3_aa: CAYSDATNEKLFF

v_call: TRBV19
j_call: TRBJ1-5
cdr3_aa: CASSLGQGGYQPQHF

v_call: TRBV7-8
j_call: TRBJ2-5
cdr3_aa: CASSPQAGFGTQYF

v_call: TRBV6-5
j_call: TRBJ1-2
cdr3_aa: CASSAREGDGYTF

v_call: TRBV12-3/TRBV12-4
j_call: TRBJ1-2
cdr3_aa: CASSYSHLWAGGNYGYTF

v_call: TRBV4-1
j_call: TRBJ2-4
cdr3_aa: CASSQQGQGNIQYF

v_call: TRBV20-1
j_call: TRBJ2-7
cdr3_aa: CSARSAGGIYEQYF

v_call: TRBV3-1
j_call: TRBJ1-2
cdr3_aa: CASSLRTDRYTF

v_call: TRBV27
j_call: TRBJ2-5
cdr3_aa: CASSTDRETQYF

v_call: TRBV7-3
j_call: TRBJ2-4
cdr3_aa: CASSLSAENIQYF

v_call: TRBV5-1
j_call: TRBJ2-3
cdr3_aa: CASSLAGTVTDTQYF

v_call: TRBV10-3
j_call: TRBJ2-3
cdr3_aa: CAISRDRETDTQYF

v_call: TRBV7-6
j_call: TRBJ1-1
cdr3_aa: CASSFEGLKNTEAFF

v_call: TRBV5-1
j_call: TRBJ2-5
cdr3_aa: CASSSGHLQETQYF

v_call: TRBV18
j_call: TRBJ2-3
cdr3_aa: CASSPLAGGPTDTQYF

v_call: TRBV4-3
j_call: TRBJ1-4
cdr3_aa: CASSQDMATNEKLFF

v_call: TRBV11-3
j_call: TRBJ2-1
cdr3_aa: CASSSTPGTNNEQFF

v_call: TRBV10-3
j_call: TRBJ1-1
cdr3_aa: CATGDAQGTEAFF

v_call: TRBV7-8
j_call: TRBJ2-7
cdr3_aa: CASSLAEARYEQYF

v_call: TRBV19
j_call: TRBJ2-1
cdr3_aa: CASSNLGGGNNEQFF

v_call: TRBV15
j_call: TRBJ1-2
cdr3_aa: CATSRDLQDYGYTF

v_call: TRBV6-6
j_call: TRBJ1-1
cdr3_aa: CASTLAAHEAFF

v_call: TRBV2
j_call: TRBJ1-4
cdr3_aa: CASKAQSDEKLFF

v_call: TRBV6-6
j_call: TRBJ2-1
cdr3_aa: CASRPRDRGHNEQFF

v_call: TRBV6-2/TRBV6-3
j_call: TRBJ2-2
cdr3_aa: CASLTSGAVGFGELFF